This TCR beta chain was retrieved from a study of chemoradiotherapy in HPV16-positive cancers. As for the study in general: Candidate HPV-specific clones and shared TCR motifs came from a couple of HPV16-positive patients. Notes on the study in general: Only two HPV16-positive patients supplied the functional HPV-specificity definition. HPV-responsive T-cell expansion during chemoradiotherapy was linked to improved recurrence-free survival in HPV16-positive patients.

For this clone: Its antigen is unknown.

J gave up 7 bases and V 5 bases, and 4 bases lay outside the gene matches. The CDR3 runs to 13 residues. CDR1 SNHLY and CDR2 FYNNEI come from the germline V gene. Generated by immunoSEQ multiplex PCR, the TCRdb table keeps only in-frame clones and is missing some. Of 12,000 or so clones in the sample, about four fifths were seen once. The sequence came from a human donor with HPV-associated anogenital cancer. The V gene is TRBV2, the J gene TRBJ1-4; 7 bases match TRBD1. Sampling was performed from a patient who underwent chemoradiotherapy. The CDR3 reads CASSSRGSEKLFF. The CDR3 nucleotides read TGTGCCAGCAGTTCCAGGGGGAGTGAAAAACTGTTTTTT.